Each of the 3 T cell receptor beta chains below was sequenced from the same sample in a study of CD8+CD57+ T cells in acquired aplastic anemia. Patients included in sequencing had previously demonstrated CD8+CD57+ cell expansion by flow cytometry. Genomic DNA, serving as template, underwent TCR beta VDJ and CDR3 profiling. TCRdb itself ran the reads through MiXCR, one entry per CDR3 protein. The table lists 100,000 to 150,000 distinct CDR3 sequences, about 60% of them singletons. Sample: sorted CD4+, CD8+, or CD8+CD57+ T cells (not recorded which) from PBMCs. The receptors here all came from a human donor with aplastic anemia.

This rearrangement joins TRBV12-3 or TRBV12-4 to TRBJ2-5; D might be TRBD2 (5 bases). This CDR3 is built from 14 residues. Trimming left V 3 bases short and J 4 bases short, with 12 bases between. The CDR3 loop is CASSLSSGGETQYF. CDR3 DNA sequence: TGTGCCAGCAGTTTGAGCTCAGGAGGAGAGACCCAGTACTTC.

Many counts were recorded for this clonotype. The V call is TRBV29-1, the J call TRBJ2-1, with TRBD1 identical over 9 bases. Germline values: CDR1 SQVTM, CDR2 ANQGSEA. V lost 2 bases, J lost 6 bases, and 8 bases stayed unmatched. The CDR3 is made up of 15 amino acids. Written as DNA, the CDR3 is TGCAGCGTTGAACTCCGGGACAGGGCCCCCAATGAGCAGTTCTTC. Residues: CSVELRDRAPNEQFF.

The J gene is TRBJ2-3, the V gene TRBV5-6, with TRBD2 identical over 8 bases. V dropped 6 bases and J dropped 0; count of bases not matched to a gene: 3. CDR3 length equals 14 residues. Per germline, CDR1 SGHDT and CDR2 YYEEEE. The chain's CDR3 is CASTIAGSTDTQYF. The CDR3 DNA is TGTGCCAGCACCATAGCGGGGAGCACAGATACGCAGTATTTT.